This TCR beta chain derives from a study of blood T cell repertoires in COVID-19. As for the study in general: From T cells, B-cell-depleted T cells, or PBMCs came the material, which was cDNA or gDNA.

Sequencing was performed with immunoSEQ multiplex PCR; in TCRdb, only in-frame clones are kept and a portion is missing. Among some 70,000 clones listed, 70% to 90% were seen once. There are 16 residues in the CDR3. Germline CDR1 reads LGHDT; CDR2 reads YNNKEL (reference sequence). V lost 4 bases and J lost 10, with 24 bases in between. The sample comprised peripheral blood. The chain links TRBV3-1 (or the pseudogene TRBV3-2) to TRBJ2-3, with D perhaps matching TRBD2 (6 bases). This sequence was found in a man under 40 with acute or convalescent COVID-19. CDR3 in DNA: TGTGCCAGCAGCCGAACACAACGGGACTTCAGAACAGCGCAGTATTTT. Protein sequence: CASSRTQRDFRTAQYF.